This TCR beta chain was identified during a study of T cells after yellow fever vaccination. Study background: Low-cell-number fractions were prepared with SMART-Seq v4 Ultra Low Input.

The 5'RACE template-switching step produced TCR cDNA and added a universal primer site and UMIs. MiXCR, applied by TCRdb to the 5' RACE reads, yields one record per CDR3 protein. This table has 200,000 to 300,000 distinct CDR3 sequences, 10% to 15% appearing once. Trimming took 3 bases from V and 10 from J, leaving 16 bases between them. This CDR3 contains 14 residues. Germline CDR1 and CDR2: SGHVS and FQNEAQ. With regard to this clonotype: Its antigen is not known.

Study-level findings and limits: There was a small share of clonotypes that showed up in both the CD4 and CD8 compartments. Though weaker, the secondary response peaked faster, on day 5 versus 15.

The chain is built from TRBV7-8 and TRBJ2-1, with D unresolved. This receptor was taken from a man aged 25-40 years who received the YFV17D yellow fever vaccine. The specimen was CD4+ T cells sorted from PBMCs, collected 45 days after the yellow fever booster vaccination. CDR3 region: CASSFPARLGEQFF. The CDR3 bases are TGTGCCAGCAGCTTCCCCGCTCGGCTGGGGGAGCAGTTCTTC.